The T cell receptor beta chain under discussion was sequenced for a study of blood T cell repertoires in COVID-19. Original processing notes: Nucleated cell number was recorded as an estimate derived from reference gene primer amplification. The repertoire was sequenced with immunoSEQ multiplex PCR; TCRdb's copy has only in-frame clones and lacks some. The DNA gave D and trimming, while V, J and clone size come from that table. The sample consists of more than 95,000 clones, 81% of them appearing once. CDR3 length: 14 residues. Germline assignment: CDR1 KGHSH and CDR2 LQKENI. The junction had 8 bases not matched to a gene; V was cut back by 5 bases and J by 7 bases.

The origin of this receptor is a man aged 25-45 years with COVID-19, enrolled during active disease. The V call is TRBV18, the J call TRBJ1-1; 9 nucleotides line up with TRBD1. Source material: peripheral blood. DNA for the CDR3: TGTGCCAGCTCAGCGCCGGGACAGGGCGGTGAAGCTTTCTTT. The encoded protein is CASSAPGQGGEAFF.